This entry concerns a single T cell receptor (beta chain). What antigen it recognizes has not been identified. Base-call qualities are not available, and no considerably larger clone is one nucleotide away. Inclusive of the bounding cysteine and phenylalanine, the CDR3 is 15 residues long. Of the read, only the CDR3 DNA is kept; its 45 bases are in frame from base 1. Relative to germline, V is 3 bases shorter and J is 3 bases shorter, with 16 bases between their ends. Reading the germline V gene gives CDR1 SGHRS and CDR2 YFSETQ. Libraries were built with PCR. The sample was run on an Illumina HiSeq 2500. Molecular barcoding was employed in the preparation of TCR libraries, with unique molecular identifiers being used to normalize TCRbeta repertoire quantification. TCRdb reworked the public reads: Q25 trimming with fastp, MiXCR clone assembly, productive beta chains retained. Merged by CDR3 protein, the rows form single entries marked with the most common genes and DNA. The sample table records about 400,000 distinct CDR3 sequences; approximately 12% of these occur just once. Together, the top ten hold 4% to 5.5% of the sample.

The data were taken from a study of T-cell reconstitution after alpha-beta-depleted transplantation in children (dated by TCRdb to the mid-2010s). Study-wide context: T-cell immune reconstitution after TCRalphabeta/CD19-depleted allogeneic hematopoietic cell transplantation in children was quantitatively tracked in the study by means of TCR repertoire profiling.

The source material was PBMCs, sampled from the stem cell graft. The chain is made from TRBV5-1 and TRBJ2-7; no D gene is confidently identified. The clonotype comes from a human donor who donated a stem cell graft to a child with Fanconi anemia. CDR3 region: CASSWGLGDLYEQYF. In nucleotide form, the sequence is TGCGCCAGCAGCTGGGGTCTTGGTGACCTCTACGAGCAGTACTTC.